Presented here are 18 T cell receptor beta chains from one specimen sequenced in a study of T cells in Graves' hyperthyroidism and ophthalmopathy. Amplified regions were TCR beta CDR3 sequences from RNA transcripts. HTBI primers were the set used in a first-round RT-PCR of the TCR CDR3. Each CDR3 protein is one row after TCRdb ran MiXCR on the multiplex PCR reads. The repertoire holds 500,000 or so distinct CDR3 sequences, with 16% as singletons. Input material: blood. These receptor sequences come from a woman aged 30 to 39 with Graves' ophthalmopathy.

The rearrangement joins TRBV7-2 to TRBJ2-3; D unclear. Trimming took 3 bases from V and 6 from J, leaving 10 bases between them. This CDR3 has 13 amino acids. Per germline, CDR1 SGHTA and CDR2 FQGNSA. CDR3 loop: CASSFRTADTQYF. The DNA for the CDR3 is TGTGCCAGCAGCTTCCGGACGGCGGATACGCAGTATTTT.

This clonotype was detected ten times or more. The V and J genes are TRBV20-1 and TRBJ2-7; TRBD2 agrees at 11 bases. V trimming: 6 bases; J trimming: 3 bases; junction bases outside the gene matches: 19. Germline V CDR1 and CDR2: DFQATT, SNEGSKA (reference sequence). CDR3 length equals 18 residues. The CDR3 sequence is CSALPRTSGYRMIYEQYF. The DNA of the CDR3 is TGCAGTGCCCTACCGAGGACTAGCGGGTATCGGATGATCTACGAGCAGTACTTC.

This clonotype appeared many times. The rearrangement links TRBV29-1 to TRBJ1-2; 10 bases align to TRBD1. CDR1 is SQVTM and CDR2 is ANQGSEA in the germline V gene. CDR3 length equals 14 residues. V gave up 5 bases and J gave up 6 bases; unmatched junction bases: 9. The CDR3 region is CSVLRDRGGDGYTF. In DNA form, the CDR3 reads TGCAGCGTTCTTCGGGACAGGGGAGGGGATGGCTACACCTTC.

The genes are TRBV27 and TRBJ2-2; D gene ambiguous. Trimming cost V 4 bases and J 14 bases, with 23 bases left between them. From germline, CDR1 is MNHEY and CDR2 SMNVEV (reference sequence). This CDR3 region has 15 residues. The CDR3 region is CASSSLDPGFGFLFF. The CDR3 nucleotides are TGTGCCAGCAGTTCCCTGGACCCGGGCTTCGGATTTCTGTTTTTT.

This chain connects TRBV5-1 to TRBJ1-6; perhaps TRBD1 as D (5 bases). There are 16 residues in the CDR3. Trimming shortened V by 2 bases and J by 7 bases, and 16 bases separated the two germline ends. In germline, CDR1 is SGHRS, CDR2 YFSETQ. CDR3 nucleotides: TGCGCCAGCAGCTTAGGGGCAGGACAAGGGAATTCACCCCTCCACTTT. This translates into CASSLGAGQGNSPLHF.

This clonotype was seen a few times. A much larger clone sits a single nucleotide away, making a read error possible. The J gene is TRBJ2-1, the V gene TRBV18; 9 nucleotides align to TRBD2. The CDR3 is 15 residues long. Per the germline V gene, CDR1 is KGHSH and CDR2 is LQKENI. The DNA for the CDR3 is TGTGCCAGCTCACCGACTAGCGGATCCTACAGTGAGCAGTTCTTC. The encoded protein is CASSPTSGSYSEQFF.

The table lists this clonotype with a few counts. This chain uses TRBV7-8 with TRBJ2-4, with D unresolved. This CDR3 spans 15 amino acids. Germline assignment: CDR1 SGHVS and CDR2 FQNEAQ. V lost 5 bases to trimming and J lost 4 bases, with 15 bases between them. The CDR3 DNA is TGTGCCAGCAGCCCGGAGAGACTGGGGAAAAACATTCAGTACTTC. It specifies CASSPERLGKNIQYF.

The rearrangement joins TRBV20-1 to TRBJ1-4; no firm D call. Germline V gene sequence: CDR1 DFQATT, CDR2 SNEGSKA (reference sequence). The CDR3 loop spans 13 amino acids. The V end was cut by 6 bases, the J end by 5 bases, with 13 bases between. Here the CDR3 reads CSASRQLNEKLFF. CDR3 sequence (DNA): TGCAGTGCCAGTCGTCAGTTGAATGAAAAACTGTTTTTT.

This clonotype was observed many times. The V call is TRBV4-3, the J call TRBJ2-5; a possible D gene is TRBD1 (5 bases). In germline, CDR1 is LGHNA, CDR2 YSLEER. Trimming cost V 4 bases and J 2 bases, with 11 bases left between them. CDR3 size: 14 residues. The CDR3 loop is CASSRDRIQETQYF. CDR3 nucleotide sequence: TGCGCCAGCAGCCGAGACAGAATACAAGAGACCCAGTACTTC.

This chain joins TRBV6-6 and TRBJ2-7; the D is unclear. Germline CDR1 MNHNY, CDR2 SVGAGI (reference sequence). This CDR3 comprises 15 residues. The V end lost 0 bases, the J end lost 0 bases, and 9 bases lay between the germline ends. The chain's CDR3 is CASSYSRLTSYEQYF. The CDR3 bases are TGTGCCAGCAGTTACTCCCGACTTACCTCCTACGAGCAGTACTTC.

This clonotype was counted between two and nine times. The gene calls are TRBV19 and TRBJ1-3; D is undetermined. The CDR3 spans 15 residues. Germline lookup yields CDR1 LNHDA and CDR2 SQIVND (reference sequence). V was cut by 7 bases and J by 0 bases, with 13 bases left in between. The CDR3 nucleotides read TGTGCCAGTACCTCCCCTAGCAGCTCTGGAAACACCATATATTTT. Residues: CASTSPSSSGNTIYF.

This sequence joins TRBV5-1 and TRBJ2-5; the match to TRBD2 covers 10 bases. J lost 5 bases, V lost 0 bases, and 4 bases had no gene match. There are 15 residues in the CDR3. Germline CDR1 reads SGHRS; CDR2 reads YFSETQ. In nucleotides, the CDR3 is TGCGCCAGCAGCTTGGTAGCGGGAGGTCGGGAGACCCAGTACTTC. Protein product: CASSLVAGGRETQYF. The full variable domain, rest sourced from reference TRBV5-1 and TRBJ2-5, is KAGVTQTPRYLIKTRGQQVTLSCSPISGHRSVSWYQQTPGQGLQFLFEYFSETQRNKGNFPGRFSGRQFSNSRSEMNVSTLELGDSALYLCASSLVAGGRETQYFGPGTRLLVL.

V usage is TRBV6-1 and J usage is TRBJ1-5, with D possibly being TRBD1 (5 bases). Trimming removed 6 bases from V and 7 bases from J, with 13 bases in between. CDR3 size: 13 residues. Looked up from germline, CDR1 is MNHNS and CDR2 is SASEGT. This CDR3 is CASRPGFGQPQHF. Written as DNA, the CDR3 is TGTGCCAGCAGGCCAGGGTTTGGCCAGCCCCAGCATTTT.

This chain links TRBV29-1 with TRBJ2-1; 8 bases align to TRBD2. The V gene end was trimmed by 5 bases and the J gene end by 6 bases; junction bases not matched to a gene: 9. The germline gives CDR1 SQVTM, CDR2 ANQGSEA. The CDR3 is 14 residues long. CDR3 sequence reads: CSVSLAGNFNEQFF. The CDR3 region has the DNA TGCAGCGTTTCCCTAGCGGGTAACTTCAATGAGCAGTTCTTC.

The chain links TRBV30 to TRBJ2-7, with 7 bases matching TRBD2. V lost 2 bases and J lost 3; bases outside the gene matches: 16. The germline gives CDR1 GTSNPN, CDR2 SVGIG (reference sequence). The length of the CDR3 is 17 residues. CDR3 sequence: CAWSPPLPRLANYEQYF. CDR3 sequence (DNA): TGTGCCTGGAGTCCCCCTCTCCCCCGACTAGCAAACTACGAGCAGTACTTC.

This clonotype showed up many times. The chain links TRBV28 to TRBJ1-5; TRBD1 is a possible D gene (6 bases). V was trimmed by 6 bases and J by 3 bases, leaving 18 bases between them. Looked up from germline, CDR1 is MDHEN and CDR2 is SYDVKM. The CDR3 is 16 amino acids. CDR3: CASRPRIGQFNQPQHF. The CDR3 bases are TGTGCCAGCAGGCCCCGCATAGGACAGTTCAATCAGCCCCAGCATTTT. Full variable domain (rest looked up from reference TRBV28 and TRBJ1-5): DVKVTQSSRYLVKRTGEKVFLECVQDMDHENMFWYRQDPGLGLRLIYFSYDVKMKEKGDIPEGYSVSREKKERFSLILESASTNQTSMYLCASRPRIGQFNQPQHFGDGTRLSIL.

This chain uses TRBV5-1 with TRBJ1-3, with 7 bases aligning to TRBD1. J lost 4 bases, V lost 4 bases, and 5 bases had no gene match. This CDR3 is 14 amino acids long. Germline assignment: CDR1 SGHRS and CDR2 YFSETQ. The CDR3 coding sequence is TGCGCCAGCAGCGAGATGACAGGGGGAAACACCATATATTTT. Translating it yields CASSEMTGGNTIYF.

This chain connects TRBV27 to TRBJ2-3, with 12 nucleotides matching TRBD2. The CDR3 contains 17 residues. V was clipped by 5 bases and J by 4 bases; unmatched bases: 10. The germline V gene has CDR1 MNHEY and CDR2 SMNVEV (reference sequence). The CDR3: CASSPTRTSGISDTQYF. Here the CDR3 DNA reads TGTGCCAGCAGTCCCACACGGACTAGCGGGATCTCAGATACGCAGTATTTT.